Shown below are 19 T cell receptor beta chains from a single sample sequenced in a study of shared clonotypes between healthy human individuals. TCRdb keeps only in-frame clones here, not all; method: immunoSEQ multiplex PCR. The sample consists of about 110,000 clones, 55% to 70% of them appearing once. The specimen was memory CD8+ T cells sorted from blood. The subset was: CD45RO+ cells pooled with CCR7-negative TemRA cells. The receptors originated from a woman aged 25 to 39 in good health.

This chain links TRBV9 with TRBJ2-1, with 16 bases identical to TRBD2. Germline-derived CDR1 and CDR2 are SGDLS and YYNGEE. CDR3 length: 21 residues. V dropped 6 bases and J dropped 6; count of bases not matched to a gene: 21. CDR3 loop: CASISLLKGLAGGPPSNEQFF. Written as DNA, the CDR3 is TGTGCCAGCATCAGCCTGTTGAAGGGACTAGCGGGAGGGCCTCCATCCAATGAGCAGTTCTTC.

This clone was seen repeatedly, ten times or more. J is TRBJ2-5 and V is TRBV29-1; 7 nucleotides line up with TRBD2. Germline CDR1 is SQVTM and CDR2 is ANQGSEA. There are 13 residues in the CDR3. V shed 6 bases, J shed 0 bases, and the junction held 4 bases outside the gene matches. CDR3 nucleotides: TGCAGCGTGGGGGGGTTTGACCAAGAGACCCAGTACTTC. This codes for CSVGGFDQETQYF. Based on the CDR3 plus reference TRBV29-1 and TRBJ2-5, the full variable domain is SAVISQKPSRDICQRGTSLTIQCQVDSQVTMMFWYRQQPGQSLTLIATANQGSEATYESGFVIDKFPISRPNLTFSTLTVSNMSPEDSSIYLCSVGGFDQETQYFGPGTRLLVL.

The chain links TRBV4-1 to TRBJ2-1, with D possibly matching TRBD2 (6 bases). The V gene lost 5 bases and the J gene lost 9 bases, with 20 bases spanning the gap. The length of the CDR3 is 15 residues. The V gene's germline CDR1 is MGHRA and CDR2 YSYEKL. CDR3 coding DNA: TGCGCCAGCAGCACCCGGGACTCCAACCGGGGTGAGCAGTTCTTC. Protein: CASSTRDSNRGEQFF.

The J gene is TRBJ2-2, the V gene TRBV6-1; 7 bases agree with TRBD2. Trimming cost V 3 bases and J 1 base; bases outside gene matches: 11. The germline gives CDR1 MNHNS, CDR2 SASEGT. The CDR3 loop spans 18 amino acids. CDR3 DNA sequence: TGTGCCAGCAGTGACTTTGGGCTGGCGGGAGAGAACACCGGGGAGCTGTTTTTT. Protein: CASSDFGLAGENTGELFF.

The count of this clone is one. Relative to the germline gene, one junction end is altered; a read error may explain this. CDR3 sequence (DNA): TGTGCCAGCGGGGACCCGTCAGTCTTC. This codes for CASGDPSVF. The chain is built from TRBV27 and TRBJ2-1; D assignment may be TRBD1 or TRBD2 (5 bases each). The CDR3 runs to 9 residues. The germline gives CDR1 MNHEY, CDR2 SMNVEV (reference sequence).

The chain carries TRBV7-9 and TRBJ1-1; D is possibly TRBD1 (5 bases). Trimming stripped 2 bases from V and 6 bases from J, with 10 bases between. CDR3 size: 13 residues. Germline lookup yields CDR1 SEHNR and CDR2 FQNEAQ (reference sequence). CDR3 sequence reads: CASSLRQGSEAFF. The CDR3 DNA is TGTGCCAGCAGCTTACGTCAGGGATCTGAAGCTTTCTTT.

The J gene is TRBJ2-7, the V gene TRBV9, with TRBD1 matching over 7 bases. Germline assignment: CDR1 SGDLS and CDR2 YYNGEE. This CDR3 has 15 amino acids. The V gene end was trimmed by 4 bases and the J gene end by 5 bases; junction bases not matched to a gene: 12. The CDR3 loop reads CASSFSGTAKDEQYF. The CDR3 bases are TGTGCCAGCAGCTTCTCCGGGACAGCGAAGGACGAGCAGTACTTC.

The V and J genes are TRBV29-1 and TRBJ2-1, with D hard to call. Germline V gene sequence: CDR1 SQVTM, CDR2 ANQGSEA. Trimming took off 3 bases at V and 0 bases at J, with 15 bases between the two ends. This CDR3 comprises 16 residues. The CDR3 loop reads CSVEGSDPGSYNEQFF. CDR3 coding DNA: TGCAGCGTTGAGGGTAGTGATCCGGGCTCCTACAATGAGCAGTTCTTC.

The rearrangement joins TRBV4-1 to TRBJ2-7; D perhaps matches TRBD2 (5 bases). Germline V gene data show CDR1 as MGHRA and CDR2 as YSYEKL. With 3 bases removed from V and 3 bases from J, the gap between germline ends came to 21 bases. CDR3 size: 17 residues. The CDR3 DNA reads TGCGCCAGCAGCCACGCCCTCGGGGTACAAACGATCTACGAGCAGTACTTC. Protein sequence: CASSHALGVQTIYEQYF.

The chain carries TRBV14 and TRBJ2-3; 10 nucleotides line up with TRBD1. CDR1 and CDR2 from the germline V gene are SGHDN and FVKESK. V shed 4 bases, J shed 8 bases, and the junction held 12 bases outside the gene matches. The CDR3 extends over 16 amino acids. The CDR3: CASSRDRGVRLGTQYF. Written as DNA, the CDR3 is TGTGCCAGCAGCCGGGACAGGGGCGTACGGCTTGGTACGCAGTATTTT.

Ten or more counts support this clone. CDR3 sequence reads: CASSLISTDTQYF. For the CDR3, the DNA is TGTGCCAGCAGTTTAATTAGCACAGATACGCAGTATTTT. The chain is built from TRBV27 and TRBJ2-3; D gene ambiguous. V was cut by 2 bases and J by 0 bases, with 3 bases left in between. The CDR3 contains 13 residues. In germline, CDR1 is MNHEY, CDR2 SMNVEV (reference sequence).

This clone was seen ten or more times. The rearrangement joins TRBV29-1 to TRBJ2-7; D may correspond to TRBD1 or TRBD2 (6 bases each). The CDR3 covers 13 residues. The V end lost 2 bases, the J end lost 5 bases, and 13 bases lay between the germline ends. The germline CDR1 and CDR2 sequences are SQVTM and ANQGSEA. The CDR3 loop reads CSVERGAGHEQYF. Here the CDR3 DNA reads TGCAGCGTTGAAAGGGGGGCAGGTCACGAGCAGTACTTC.

The chain is built from TRBV25-1 and TRBJ2-7, with 13 positions matching TRBD2. The V segment lost 5 bases and the J segment 7 bases; nucleotides outside the gene matches: 8. Germline V gives CDR1 MGHDK, CDR2 SYGVNS. The CDR3 consists of 15 residues. CDR3 loop: CASSWTSGSLGEQYF. DNA of the CDR3: TGTGCCAGCAGTTGGACTAGCGGGAGCCTTGGGGAGCAGTACTTC.

The chain couples TRBV4-1 to TRBJ1-4, with 10 bases fitting TRBD1. The trim removed 4 bases at V and 6 bases at J, leaving 5 bases unmatched. The CDR3 is made up of 15 amino acids. CDR1 is MGHRA and CDR2 is YSYEKL in the germline V gene. CDR3 in DNA: TGCGCCAGCAGCCGCCAGACAGGGGGCGATGAAAAACTGTTTTTT. This encodes CASSRQTGGDEKLFF.

The V gene is TRBV13, the J gene TRBJ2-1, with 12 bases lining up with TRBD2. The ends lost 4 bases at V and 4 bases at J; junction bases unmatched: 2. There are 15 residues in the CDR3. Germline V gene sequence: CDR1 PRHDT, CDR2 FYEKMQ (reference sequence). CDR3 coding DNA: TGTGCCAGCAGCTGCGGACTAGCGGGGTACAATGAGCAGTTCTTC. This codes for CASSCGLAGYNEQFF.

This chain joins TRBV18 and TRBJ1-2, with TRBD1 identical over 11 bases. Germline trimming cut 3 bases from V and 4 bases from J; bases unmatched to any gene: 4. CDR3 length: 15 residues. Germline V gene data show CDR1 as KGHSH and CDR2 as LQKENI. The CDR3 loop reads CASSPDRGRIYGYTF. CDR3 bases: TGTGCCAGCTCACCGGACAGGGGGCGCATCTATGGCTACACCTTC.

The chain recombines TRBV14 with TRBJ2-7; 7 bases are a match to TRBD2. This CDR3 contains 15 residues. Trimming cost V 0 bases and J 2 bases; bases outside gene matches: 4. Germline-derived CDR1 and CDR2 are SGHDN and FVKESK. CDR3 sequence: CASSQEERGAYEQYF. For the CDR3, the DNA is TGTGCCAGCAGCCAAGAGGAGCGGGGTGCCTACGAGCAGTACTTC.

This clone was counted between two and nine times. The chain couples TRBV19 to TRBJ2-3, with no clear D. Between the trimmed V and J ends, which lost 3 bases and 2 bases, there was a span of 12 bases. Germline V CDR1 and CDR2: LNHDA, SQIVND (reference sequence). The CDR3 is made up of 15 amino acids. CDR3 amino acids: CASSMGSGVTDTQYF. CDR3 bases: TGTGCCAGTAGTATGGGTTCAGGAGTCACAGATACGCAGTATTTT. The whole variable domain, remainder taken from reference TRBV19 and TRBJ2-3, is DGGITQSPKYLFRKEGQNVTLSCEQNLNHDAMYWYRQDPGQGLRLIYYSQIVNDFQKGDIAEGYSVSREKKESFPLTVTSAQKNPTAFYLCASSMGSGVTDTQYFGPGTRLTVL.

In this sample, this clone turned up once. The V gene is TRBV5-1, the J gene TRBJ2-7; the match to TRBD1 covers 7 bases. The CDR3 is made up of 14 amino acids. Trimming took 5 bases from V and 1 from J; bases not matched to a gene: 6. Germline assignment: CDR1 SGHRS and CDR2 YFSETQ. The CDR3 protein is CASSLGQESYEQYF. DNA of the CDR3: TGCGCCAGCAGTCTTGGACAGGAATCCTACGAGCAGTACTTC.